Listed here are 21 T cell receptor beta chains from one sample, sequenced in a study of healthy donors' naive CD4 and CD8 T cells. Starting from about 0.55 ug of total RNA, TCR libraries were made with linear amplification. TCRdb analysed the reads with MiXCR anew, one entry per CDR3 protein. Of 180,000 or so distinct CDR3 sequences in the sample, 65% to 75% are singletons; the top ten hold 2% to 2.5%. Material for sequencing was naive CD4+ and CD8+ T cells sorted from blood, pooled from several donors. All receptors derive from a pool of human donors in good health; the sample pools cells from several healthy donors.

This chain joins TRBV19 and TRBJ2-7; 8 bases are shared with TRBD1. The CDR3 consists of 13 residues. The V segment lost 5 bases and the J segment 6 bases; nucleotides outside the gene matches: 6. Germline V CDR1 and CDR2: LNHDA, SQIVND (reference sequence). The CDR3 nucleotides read TGTGCCAGTAGTCTTGGACAGGGTCTCGAGCAGTACTTC. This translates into CASSLGQGLEQYF.

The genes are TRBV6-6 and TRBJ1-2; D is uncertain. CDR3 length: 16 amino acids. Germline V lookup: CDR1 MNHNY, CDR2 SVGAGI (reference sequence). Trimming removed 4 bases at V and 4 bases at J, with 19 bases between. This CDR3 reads CASSLGDRDNIYGYTF. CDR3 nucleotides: TGTGCCAGCAGTTTAGGAGACCGAGACAACATCTATGGCTACACCTTC.

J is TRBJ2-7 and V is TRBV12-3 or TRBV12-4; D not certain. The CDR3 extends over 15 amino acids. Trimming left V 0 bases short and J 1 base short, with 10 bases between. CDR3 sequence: CASSLAATFSYEQYF. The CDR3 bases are TGTGCCAGCAGTTTAGCCGCCACCTTTTCCTACGAGCAGTACTTC.

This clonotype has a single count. The CDR3 DNA is TGCAGCTACGGACAGGGAAATCAGCCCCAGCATTTT. Residues: CSYGQGNQPQHF. The genes are TRBV29-1 and TRBJ1-5, with 8 bases aligning to TRBD1. Germline-derived CDR1 and CDR2 are SQVTM and ANQGSEA. There are 12 residues in the CDR3. J was trimmed by 4 bases and V by 8 bases; bases with no gene match: 4.

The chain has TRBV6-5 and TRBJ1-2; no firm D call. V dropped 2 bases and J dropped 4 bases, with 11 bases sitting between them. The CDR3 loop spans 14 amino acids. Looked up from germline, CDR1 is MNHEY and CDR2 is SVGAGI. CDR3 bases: TGTGCCAGCAGTTACCGGGGATCGCCCTATGGCTACACCTTC. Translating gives CASSYRGSPYGYTF.

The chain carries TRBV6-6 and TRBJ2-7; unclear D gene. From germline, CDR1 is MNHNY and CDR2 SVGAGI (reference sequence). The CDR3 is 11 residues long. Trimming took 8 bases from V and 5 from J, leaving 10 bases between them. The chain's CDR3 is CASALGHEQYF. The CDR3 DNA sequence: TGTGCCAGCGCGTTGGGCCACGAGCAGTACTTC.

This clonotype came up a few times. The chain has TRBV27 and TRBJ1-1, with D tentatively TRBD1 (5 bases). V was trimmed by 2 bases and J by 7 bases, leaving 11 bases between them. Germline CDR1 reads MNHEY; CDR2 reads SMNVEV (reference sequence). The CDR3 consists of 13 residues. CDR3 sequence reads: CASSLVGGVEAFF. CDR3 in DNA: TGTGCCAGCAGTTTAGTGGGGGGTGTTGAAGCTTTCTTT.

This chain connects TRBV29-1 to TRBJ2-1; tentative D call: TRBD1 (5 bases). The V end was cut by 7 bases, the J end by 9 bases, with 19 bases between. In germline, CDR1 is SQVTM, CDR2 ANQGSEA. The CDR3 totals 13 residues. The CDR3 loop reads CSGSGRSAVEQFF. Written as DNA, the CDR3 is TGCAGCGGATCAGGGCGGTCAGCTGTTGAGCAGTTCTTC.

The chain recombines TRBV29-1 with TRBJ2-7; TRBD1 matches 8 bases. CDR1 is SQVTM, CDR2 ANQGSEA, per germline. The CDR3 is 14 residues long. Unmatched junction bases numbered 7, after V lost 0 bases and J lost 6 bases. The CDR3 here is CSVEDRGQGGEQYF. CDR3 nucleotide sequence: TGCAGCGTTGAAGACCGCGGACAGGGAGGCGAGCAGTACTTC.

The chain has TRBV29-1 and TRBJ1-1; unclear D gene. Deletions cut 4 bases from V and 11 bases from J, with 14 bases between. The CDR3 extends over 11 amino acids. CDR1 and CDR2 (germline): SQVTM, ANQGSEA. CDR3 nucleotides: TGCAGCGTTGCCCTGTCCAGAGGGGCTTTCTTT. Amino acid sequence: CSVALSRGAFF.

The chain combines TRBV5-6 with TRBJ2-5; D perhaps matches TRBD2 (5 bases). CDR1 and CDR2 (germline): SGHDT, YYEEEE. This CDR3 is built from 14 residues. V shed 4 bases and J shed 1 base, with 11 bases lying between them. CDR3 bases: TGTGCCAGCAGCGGGAGCGGAATCCAAGAGACCCAGTACTTC. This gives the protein CASSGSGIQETQYF.

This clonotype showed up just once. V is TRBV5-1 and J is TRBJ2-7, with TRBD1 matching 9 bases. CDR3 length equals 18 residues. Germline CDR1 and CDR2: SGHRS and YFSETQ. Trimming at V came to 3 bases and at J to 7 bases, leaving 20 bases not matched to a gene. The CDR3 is CASSYKTDRDRARGEQYF. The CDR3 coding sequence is TGCGCCAGCAGCTACAAAACCGACCGGGACAGGGCAAGAGGGGAGCAGTACTTC.

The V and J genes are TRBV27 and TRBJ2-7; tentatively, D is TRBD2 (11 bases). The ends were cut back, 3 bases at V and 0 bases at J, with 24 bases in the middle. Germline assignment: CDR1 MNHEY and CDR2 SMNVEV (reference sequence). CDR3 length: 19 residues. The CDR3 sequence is CASSFLGQGGLAVSYEQYF. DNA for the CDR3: TGTGCCAGCAGTTTTCTTGGACAGGGGGGACTAGCGGTCTCCTACGAGCAGTACTTC.

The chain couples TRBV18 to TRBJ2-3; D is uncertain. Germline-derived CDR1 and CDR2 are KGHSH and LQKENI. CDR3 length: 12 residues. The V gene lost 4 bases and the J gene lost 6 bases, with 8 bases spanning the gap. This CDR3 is CASSRRADTQYF. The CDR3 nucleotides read TGTGCCAGCTCACGAAGAGCGGATACGCAGTATTTT.

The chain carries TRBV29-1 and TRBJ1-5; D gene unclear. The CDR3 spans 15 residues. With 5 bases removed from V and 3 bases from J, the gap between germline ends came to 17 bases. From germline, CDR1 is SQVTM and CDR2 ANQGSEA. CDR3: CSVKTAAGNNQPQHF. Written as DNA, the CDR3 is TGCAGCGTTAAAACCGCGGCCGGGAACAATCAGCCCCAGCATTTT.

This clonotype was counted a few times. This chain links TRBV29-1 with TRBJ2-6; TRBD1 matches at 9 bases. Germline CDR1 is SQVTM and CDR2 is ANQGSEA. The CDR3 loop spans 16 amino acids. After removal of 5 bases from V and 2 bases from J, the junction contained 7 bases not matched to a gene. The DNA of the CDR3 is TGCAGCGTTTCCCTGCGGACAGGGGCTGGGGCCAACGTCCTGACTTTC. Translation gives CSVSLRTGAGANVLTF.

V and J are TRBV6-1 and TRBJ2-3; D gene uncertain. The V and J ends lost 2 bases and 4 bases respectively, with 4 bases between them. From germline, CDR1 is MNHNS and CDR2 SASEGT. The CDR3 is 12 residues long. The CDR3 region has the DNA TGTGCCAGCAGTGAATCGGCAGATACGCAGTATTTT. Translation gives CASSESADTQYF.

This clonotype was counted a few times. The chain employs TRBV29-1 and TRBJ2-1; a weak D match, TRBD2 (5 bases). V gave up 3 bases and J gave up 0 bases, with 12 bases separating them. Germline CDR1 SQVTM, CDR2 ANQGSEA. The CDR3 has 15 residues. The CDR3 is CSVEDGGSSYNEQFF. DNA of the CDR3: TGCAGCGTTGAGGATGGTGGGAGCTCCTACAATGAGCAGTTCTTC.

In DNA, the CDR3 is TGTGCCTGGAGCCATACCCCATGGTCCAGCTACGAGCAGTACTTC. Amino acid sequence: CAWSHTPWSSYEQYF. The chain has TRBV30 and TRBJ2-7, with unresolved D. The CDR3 contains 15 residues. With 3 bases removed from V and 3 bases from J, the gap between germline ends came to 18 bases. Looked up from germline, CDR1 is GTSNPN and CDR2 is SVGIG (reference sequence).

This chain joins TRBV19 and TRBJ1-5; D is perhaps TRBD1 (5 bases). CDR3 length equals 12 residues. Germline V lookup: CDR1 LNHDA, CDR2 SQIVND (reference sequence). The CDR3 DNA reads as TGTGCTTCAGGGCATAGCAATCAGCCCCAGCATTTT. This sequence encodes CASGHSNQPQHF.

CDR3 sequence reads: CSVPSLGTEAFF. The CDR3 DNA sequence: TGCAGCGTTCCCTCACTCGGCACTGAAGCTTTCTTT. The chain has TRBV29-1 and TRBJ1-1; unclear D gene. Germline CDR1 SQVTM, CDR2 ANQGSEA. V was clipped by 5 bases and J by 4 bases, with 11 bases between them. The CDR3 length is 12 residues.